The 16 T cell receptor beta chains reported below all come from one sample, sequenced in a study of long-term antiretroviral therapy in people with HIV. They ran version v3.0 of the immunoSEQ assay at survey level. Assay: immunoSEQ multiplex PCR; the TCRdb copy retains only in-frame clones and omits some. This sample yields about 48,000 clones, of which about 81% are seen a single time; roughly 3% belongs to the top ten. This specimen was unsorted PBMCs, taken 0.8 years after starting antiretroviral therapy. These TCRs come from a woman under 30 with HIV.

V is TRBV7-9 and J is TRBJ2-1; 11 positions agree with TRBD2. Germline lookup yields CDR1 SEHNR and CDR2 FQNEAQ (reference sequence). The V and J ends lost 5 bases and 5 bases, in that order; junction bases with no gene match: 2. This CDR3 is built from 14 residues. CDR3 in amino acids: CASSPGLADNEQFF. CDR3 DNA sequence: TGTGCCAGCAGCCCGGGACTAGCGGACAATGAGCAGTTCTTC.

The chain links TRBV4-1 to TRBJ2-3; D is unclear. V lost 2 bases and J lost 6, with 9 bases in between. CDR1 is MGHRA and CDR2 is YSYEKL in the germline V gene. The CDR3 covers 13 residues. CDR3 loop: CASSQSELDTQYF. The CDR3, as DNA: TGCGCCAGCAGCCAAAGCGAGCTGGATACGCAGTATTTT.

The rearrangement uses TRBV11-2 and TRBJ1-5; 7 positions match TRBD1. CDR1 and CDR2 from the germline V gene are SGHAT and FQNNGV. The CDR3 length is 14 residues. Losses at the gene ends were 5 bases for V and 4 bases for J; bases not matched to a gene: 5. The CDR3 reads CASSEGQVNQPQHF. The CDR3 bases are TGTGCCAGCAGCGAAGGACAGGTTAATCAGCCCCAGCATTTT.

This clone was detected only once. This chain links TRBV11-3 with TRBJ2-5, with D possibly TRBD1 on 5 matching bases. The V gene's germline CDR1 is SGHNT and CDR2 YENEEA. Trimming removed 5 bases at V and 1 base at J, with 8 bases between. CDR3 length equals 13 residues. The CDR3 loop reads CASSPGFQETQYF. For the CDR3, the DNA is TGTGCCAGCAGCCCAGGGTTCCAAGAGACCCAGTACTTC.

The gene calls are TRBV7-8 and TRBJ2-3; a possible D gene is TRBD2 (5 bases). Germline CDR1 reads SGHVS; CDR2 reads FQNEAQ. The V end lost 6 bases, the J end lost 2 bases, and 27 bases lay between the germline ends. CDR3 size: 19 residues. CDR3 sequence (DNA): TGTGCCAGCAGTTTGTCATGGACTCTAGGGAGCCATACCACAGATACGCAGTATTTT. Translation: CASSLSWTLGSHTTDTQYF.

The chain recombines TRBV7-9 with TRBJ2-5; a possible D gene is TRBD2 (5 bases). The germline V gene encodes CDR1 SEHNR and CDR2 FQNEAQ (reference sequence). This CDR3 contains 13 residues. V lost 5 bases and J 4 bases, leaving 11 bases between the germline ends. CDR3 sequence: CASSGELGETQYF. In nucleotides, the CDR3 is TGTGCCAGCAGCGGGGAGCTAGGAGAGACCCAGTACTTC. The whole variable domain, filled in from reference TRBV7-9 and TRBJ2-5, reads DTGVSQNPRHKITKRGQNVTFRCDPISEHNRLYWYRQTLGQGPEFLTYFQNEAQLEKSRLLSDRFSAERPKGSFSTLEIQRTEQGDSAMYLCASSGELGETQYFGPGTRLLVL.

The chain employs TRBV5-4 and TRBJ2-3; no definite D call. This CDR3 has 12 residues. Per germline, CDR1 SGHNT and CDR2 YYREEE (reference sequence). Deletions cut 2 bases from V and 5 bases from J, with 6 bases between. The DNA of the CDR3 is TGTGCCAGCAGCTTAGCTCGAGATACGCAGTATTTT. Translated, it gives CASSLARDTQYF.

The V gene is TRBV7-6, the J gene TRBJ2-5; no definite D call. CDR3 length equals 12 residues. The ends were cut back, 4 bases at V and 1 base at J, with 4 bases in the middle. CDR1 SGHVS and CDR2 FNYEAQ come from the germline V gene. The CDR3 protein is CASSSIQETQYF. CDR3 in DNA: TGTGCCAGCAGCTCTATCCAAGAGACCCAGTACTTC.

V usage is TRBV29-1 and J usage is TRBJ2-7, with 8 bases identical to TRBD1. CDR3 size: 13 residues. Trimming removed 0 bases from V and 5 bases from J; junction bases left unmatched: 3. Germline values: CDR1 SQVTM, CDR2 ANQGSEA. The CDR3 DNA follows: TGCAGCGTTGAAGAATCAGGGGGCCACGAGCAGTACTTC. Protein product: CSVEESGGHEQYF.

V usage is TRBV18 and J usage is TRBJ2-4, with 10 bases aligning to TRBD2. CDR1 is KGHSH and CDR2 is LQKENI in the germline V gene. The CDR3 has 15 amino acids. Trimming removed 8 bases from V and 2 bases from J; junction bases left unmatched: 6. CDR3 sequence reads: CASNERGGTKNIQYF. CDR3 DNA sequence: TGTGCCAGCAACGAGCGGGGGGGGACCAAAAACATTCAGTACTTC.

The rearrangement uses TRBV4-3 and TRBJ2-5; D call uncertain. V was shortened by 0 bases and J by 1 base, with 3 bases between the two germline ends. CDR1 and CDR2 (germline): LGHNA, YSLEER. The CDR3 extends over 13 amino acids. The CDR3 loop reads CASSQDSQETQYF. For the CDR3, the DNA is TGCGCCAGCAGCCAAGATTCCCAAGAGACCCAGTACTTC.

The CDR3 reads CASSSIGLVEQFF. The CDR3 DNA follows: TGTGCCAGCAGCTCAATAGGACTCGTTGAGCAGTTCTTC. This sequence joins TRBV5-6 and TRBJ2-1; D perhaps matches TRBD2 (5 bases). Germline lookup yields CDR1 SGHDT and CDR2 YYEEEE. The ends were cut back, 3 bases at V and 9 bases at J, with 13 bases in the middle. The CDR3 consists of 13 residues.

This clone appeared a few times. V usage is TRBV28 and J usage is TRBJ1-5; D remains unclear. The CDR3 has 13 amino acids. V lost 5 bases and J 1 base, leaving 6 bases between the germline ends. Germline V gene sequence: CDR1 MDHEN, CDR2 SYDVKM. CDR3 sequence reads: CASSRTSNQPQHF. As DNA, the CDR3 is TGTGCCAGCAGTCGAACCAGCAATCAGCCCCAGCATTTT.

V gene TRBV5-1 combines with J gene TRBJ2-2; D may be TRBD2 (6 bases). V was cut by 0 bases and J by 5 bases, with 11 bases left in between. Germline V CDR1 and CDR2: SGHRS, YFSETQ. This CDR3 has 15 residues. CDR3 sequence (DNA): TGCGCCAGCAGCTTGGGTTCTGCGGGGACCGGGGAGCTGTTTTTT. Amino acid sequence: CASSLGSAGTGELFF.

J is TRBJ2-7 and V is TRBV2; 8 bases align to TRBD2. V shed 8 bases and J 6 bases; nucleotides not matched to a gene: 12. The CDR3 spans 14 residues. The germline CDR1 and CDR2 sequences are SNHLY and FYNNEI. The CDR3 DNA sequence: TGTGCCAGCCTCAACCCAAGCGGGGGCCTCGAGCAGTACTTC. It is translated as CASLNPSGGLEQYF.

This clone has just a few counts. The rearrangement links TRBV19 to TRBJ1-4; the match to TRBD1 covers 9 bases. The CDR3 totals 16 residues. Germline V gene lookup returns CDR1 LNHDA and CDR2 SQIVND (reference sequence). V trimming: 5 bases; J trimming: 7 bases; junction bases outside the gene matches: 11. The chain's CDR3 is CASSAGTGSFLEKLFF. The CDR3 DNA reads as TGTGCCAGTAGTGCGGGGACAGGGTCATTCCTTGAAAAACTGTTTTTT.